Listed below are T cell receptor beta chains from one sample, sequenced in a study of cytomegalovirus exposure and HLA in healthy donors. Sequenced by immunoSEQ multiplex PCR; TCRdb stores in-frame clones only, minus some. The sample records 70,000 to 90,000 clones, around three quarters being singletons. Sequencing input: PBMCs. The receptors were sampled from a male donor in good health and CMV-seropositive. The CDR3 runs from the conserved cysteine through the conserved F or W. Each record gives: V gene, D gene, J gene, clone size, CDR3 protein, CDR3 DNA. The D gene is left open where the match is weak. Part of the rows lack a size; the others show once, few, many or a class for expanded clones.

>TRBV5-1|TRBD2|TRBJ2-5|.
CASRLAGPQETQYF
TGCGCCAGTCGACTAGCGGGGCCGCAAGAGACCCAGTACTTC
>TRBV7-6|TRBD1|TRBJ1-1|.
CASSADRVGSTEAFF
TGTGCCAGCAGCGCGGACAGGGTTGGTAGCACTGAAGCTTTCTTT
>TRBV5-6|TRBD1|TRBJ1-1|.
CASSAQGAWTEAFF
TGTGCCAGCAGCGCACAGGGGGCTTGGACTGAAGCTTTCTTT
>TRBV2|.|TRBJ2-1|.
CASRYRGATNEQFF
TGTGCCAGCCGATATCGGGGGGCTACGAATGAGCAGTTCTTC
>TRBV6-5|TRBD1|TRBJ1-4|.
CASSWTRDRHNEKLFF
TGTGCCAGCAGTTGGACCCGGGACAGGCATAATGAAAAACTGTTTTTT
>TRBV27|.|TRBJ1-6|.
CASQNNIGAQSPLHF
TGTGCCAGCCAAAATAACATAGGGGCGCAATCACCCCTCCACTTT
>TRBV7-3|.|TRBJ2-2|.
CASSLNSPSNTGELFF
TGTGCCAGCAGCTTAAACAGTCCCTCGAACACCGGGGAGCTGTTTTTT
>TRBV7-3|.|TRBJ1-1|.
CASSTSGGPTEAFF
TGTGCCAGCAGCACAAGCGGAGGGCCCACTGAAGCTTTCTTT
>TRBV27|TRBD1|TRBJ2-7|.
CASRTGTGGSYEQYF
TGTGCCAGCAGGACCGGGACAGGGGGATCCTACGAGCAGTACTTC
>TRBV18|.|TRBJ2-4|.
CASSPGTGLNIQYF
TGTGCCAGCTCACCAGGTACGGGGTTGAACATTCAGTACTTC
>TRBV14|TRBD2|TRBJ2-3|.
CASSQGGAGMADTQYF
TGTGCCAGCAGCCAAGGGGGAGCGGGAATGGCAGATACGCAGTATTTT
>TRBV19|.|TRBJ2-7|.
CASSILAGSIYEQYF
TGTGCCAGTAGTATTTTGGCAGGATCCATCTACGAGCAGTACTTC
>TRBV5-1|TRBD1|TRBJ2-2|.
CASSQTGENTGELFF
TGCGCCAGCAGCCAGACAGGGGAGAACACCGGGGAGCTGTTTTTT
>TRBV4-3|TRBD2|TRBJ2-1|.
CASSQGQRGAYNEQFF
TGCGCCAGCAGCCAAGGACAGCGGGGAGCCTACAATGAGCAGTTCTTC
>TRBV6-1|TRBD1|TRBJ2-7|.
CASRETGGGYEQYF
TGTGCCAGCAGGGAGACAGGGGGAGGTTACGAGCAGTACTTC
>TRBV6-1|.|TRBJ1-1|.
CASGQAGMNTEAFF
TGTGCCAGCGGTCAGGCAGGGATGAACACTGAAGCTTTCTTT
>TRBV7-8|TRBD1|TRBJ1-5|.
CASSIKGQGENPVRQPQHF
TGTGCCAGCAGCATCAAAGGACAGGGTGAAAACCCAGTGCGTCAGCCCCAGCATTTT
>TRBV9|.|TRBJ2-2|.
CASSGLAGELFF
TGTGCCAGCAGCGGCCTAGCCGGGGAGCTGTTTTTT
>TRBV30|.|TRBJ1-1|.
CAWNRFPGLIEAFF
TGTGCCTGGAACCGGTTCCCTGGACTTATTGAAGCTTTCTTT
>TRBV6-1|TRBD1|TRBJ1-1|.
CASSIDRGLNTEAFF
TGTGCCAGCAGTATTGACAGGGGATTGAACACTGAAGCTTTCTTT
>TRBV28|TRBD1|TRBJ2-1|.
CASSSHWGQENNEQFF
TGTGCCAGCAGTAGCCACTGGGGACAGGAGAACAATGAGCAGTTCTTC
>TRBV7-9|.|TRBJ2-7|few
CASSSDSDEQYF
TGTGCCAGCAGCTCTGACAGCGACGAGCAGTACTTC
>TRBV7-2|TRBD1|TRBJ2-6|.
CASSQTGGLSGANVLTF
TGTGCCAGCAGCCAGACAGGGGGTCTCTCTGGGGCCAACGTCCTGACTTTC
>TRBV5-1|.|TRBJ2-6|.
CASSLVRGGSGANVLTF
TGCGCCAGCAGCTTGGTGAGGGGGGGCTCTGGGGCCAACGTCCTGACTTTC
>TRBV7-9|TRBD1|TRBJ2-7|.
CASSGTGLSYEQYF
TGTGCCAGCAGCGGGACAGGACTCTCCTACGAGCAGTACTTC
>TRBV7-9|.|TRBJ1-1|.
CASSLQGPEAFF
TGTGCCAGCAGCTTACAGGGTCCTGAAGCTTTCTTT
>TRBV2|.|TRBJ1-5|.
CASSAEGGGQPQHF
TGTGCCAGCAGTGCGGAGGGCGGGGGTCAGCCCCAGCATTTT
>TRBV5-5|.|TRBJ2-1|once
CASTRGLAGYNEQFF
TGTGCCAGCACCCGCGGGCTAGCTGGGTACAATGAGCAGTTCTTC
>TRBV27|TRBD1|TRBJ1-6|.
CASSRPDRGGNSPLHF
TGTGCCAGCAGTCGACCGGACAGGGGGGGAAATTCACCCCTCCACTTT
>TRBV6-1|TRBD1|TRBJ2-2|.
CASSELNRGSGELFF
TGTGCCAGCAGTGAACTTAACAGGGGTTCAGGGGAGCTGTTTTTT
>TRBV7-9|TRBD1|TRBJ2-5|.
CASSRSGQDQETQYF
TGTGCCAGCAGCCGATCGGGACAGGATCAAGAGACCCAGTACTTC
>TRBV15|TRBD1|TRBJ2-7|few
CATSSPQGANDEQYF
TGTGCCACCAGCAGTCCGCAGGGGGCCAACGACGAGCAGTACTTC
>TRBV30|TRBD2|TRBJ2-1|.
CAWRTSGGGHEQFF
TGTGCCTGGAGGACTAGCGGGGGGGGCCATGAGCAGTTCTTC
>TRBV19|TRBD1|TRBJ1-2|.
CASCRPGTGLEGYTF
TGTGCCAGTTGTAGGCCCGGGACAGGGCTAGAGGGCTACACCTTC
>TRBV11-3|TRBD2|TRBJ2-7|.
CASSLRLAGGIREQYF
TGTGCCAGCAGCTTAAGACTAGCGGGAGGGATACGTGAGCAGTACTTC
>TRBV18|.|TRBJ2-7|once
CASSLLPAGEGYEQYF
TGTGCCAGCTCCCTACTTCCGGCAGGGGAGGGCTACGAGCAGTACTTC
>TRBV29-1|.|TRBJ2-1|.
CSVVNSFRRRISNEQFF
TGCAGCGTTGTAAATTCGTTTCGGAGGAGAATTTCCAATGAGCAGTTCTTC
>TRBV6-1|TRBD1|TRBJ2-1|.
CASSRQGSNEQFF
TGTGCCAGCAGTCGACAGGGGTCAAATGAGCAGTTCTTC
>TRBV5-1|.|TRBJ2-2|.
CASSFGYEAGELFF
TGCGCCAGCAGCTTTGGGTATGAGGCCGGGGAGCTGTTTTTT
>TRBV10-1|.|TRBJ1-3|.
CASSQGSAGNTIYF
TGCGCCAGCTCTCAGGGGTCTGCTGGAAACACCATATATTTT
>TRBV27|.|TRBJ1-4|.
CASSGHATNEKLFF
TGTGCCAGCAGTGGACACGCAACTAATGAAAAACTGTTTTTT
>TRBV7-8|TRBD1|TRBJ2-3|.
CASSRDRGNTDTQYF
TGTGCCAGCAGCCGGGACAGGGGGAACACAGATACGCAGTATTTT
>TRBV7-8|TRBD1|TRBJ1-2|.
CASSSRTGKYGYTF
TGTGCCAGCAGCTCTCGGACAGGGAAGTATGGCTACACCTTC
>TRBV6-1|TRBD1|TRBJ2-1|once
CASSEQGANGEQFF
TGTGCCAGCAGTGAACAGGGGGCTAATGGTGAGCAGTTCTTC
>TRBV27|TRBD2|TRBJ2-7|.
CASSSPGTSGYEQYF
TGTGCCAGCAGTTCCCCCGGGACTAGCGGCTACGAGCAGTACTTC
>TRBV4-3|TRBD2|TRBJ2-7|few
CASSQAPGGYEQYF
TGCGCCAGCAGCCAAGCCCCCGGGGGGTACGAGCAGTACTTC